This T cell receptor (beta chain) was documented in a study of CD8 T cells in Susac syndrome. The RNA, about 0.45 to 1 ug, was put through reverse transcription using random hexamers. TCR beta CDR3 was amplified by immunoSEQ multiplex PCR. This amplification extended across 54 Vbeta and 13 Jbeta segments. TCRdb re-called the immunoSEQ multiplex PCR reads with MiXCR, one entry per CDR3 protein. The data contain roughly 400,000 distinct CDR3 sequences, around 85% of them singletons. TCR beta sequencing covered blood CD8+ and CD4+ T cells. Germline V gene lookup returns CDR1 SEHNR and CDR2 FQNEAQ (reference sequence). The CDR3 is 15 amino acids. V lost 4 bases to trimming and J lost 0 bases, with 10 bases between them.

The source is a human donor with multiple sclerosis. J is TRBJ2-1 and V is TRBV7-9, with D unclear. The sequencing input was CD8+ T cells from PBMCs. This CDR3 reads CASSSPRNSYNEQFF. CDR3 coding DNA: TGTGCCAGCAGCTCCCCTAGGAACTCCTACAATGAGCAGTTCTTC.